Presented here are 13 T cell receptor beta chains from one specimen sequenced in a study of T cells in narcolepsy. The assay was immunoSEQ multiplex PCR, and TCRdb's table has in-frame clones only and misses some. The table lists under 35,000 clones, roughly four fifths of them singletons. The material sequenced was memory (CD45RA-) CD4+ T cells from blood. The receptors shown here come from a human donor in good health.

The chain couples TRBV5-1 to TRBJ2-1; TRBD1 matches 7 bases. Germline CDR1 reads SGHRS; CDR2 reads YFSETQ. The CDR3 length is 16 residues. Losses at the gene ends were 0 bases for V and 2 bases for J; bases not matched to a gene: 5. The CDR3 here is CASSLGGQPPYNEQFF. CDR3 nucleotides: TGCGCCAGCAGCTTGGGGGGACAGCCGCCCTACAATGAGCAGTTCTTC. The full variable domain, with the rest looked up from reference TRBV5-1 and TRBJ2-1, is KAGVTQTPRYLIKTRGQQVTLSCSPISGHRSVSWYQQTPGQGLQFLFEYFSETQRNKGNFPGRFSGRQFSNSRSEMNVSTLELGDSALYLCASSLGGQPPYNEQFFGPGTRLTVL.

The CDR3 here is CASSPGDGEKLFF. The DNA for the CDR3 is TGTGCCAGCTCACCAGGGGACGGCGAAAAACTGTTTTTT. This sequence joins TRBV18 and TRBJ1-4, with D possibly matching TRBD1 (5 bases). With 2 bases removed from V and 8 bases from J, the gap between germline ends came to 9 bases. The CDR3 contains 13 residues. Germline V gene data show CDR1 as KGHSH and CDR2 as LQKENI.

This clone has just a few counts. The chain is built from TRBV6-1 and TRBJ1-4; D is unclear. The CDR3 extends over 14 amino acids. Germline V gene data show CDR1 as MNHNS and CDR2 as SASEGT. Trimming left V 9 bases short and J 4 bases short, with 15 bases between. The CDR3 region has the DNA TGTGCCAGACGCCGCAGCATCGGTAATGAAAAACTGTTTTTT. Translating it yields CARRRSIGNEKLFF.

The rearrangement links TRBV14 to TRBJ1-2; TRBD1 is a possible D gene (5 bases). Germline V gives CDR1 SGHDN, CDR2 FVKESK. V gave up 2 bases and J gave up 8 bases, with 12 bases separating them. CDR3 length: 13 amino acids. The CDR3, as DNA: TGTGCCAGCAGCCAATGGGGCGGGGACGGCTACACCTTC. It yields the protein CASSQWGGDGYTF.

CDR3: CASSPTGVVTGELFF. The CDR3, as DNA: TGTGCCAGCAGCCCGACAGGGGTAGTCACCGGGGAGCTGTTTTTT. J is TRBJ2-2 and V is TRBV5-4; 8 bases map to TRBD1. This CDR3 is 15 amino acids long. Looked up from germline, CDR1 is SGHNT and CDR2 is YYREEE (reference sequence). Unmatched junction bases numbered 6, after V lost 4 bases and J lost 4 bases.

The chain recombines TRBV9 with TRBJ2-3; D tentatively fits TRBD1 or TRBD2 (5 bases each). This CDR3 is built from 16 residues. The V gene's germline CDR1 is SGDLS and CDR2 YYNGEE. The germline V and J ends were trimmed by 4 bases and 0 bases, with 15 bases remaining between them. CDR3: CASSPLGRVSTDTQYF. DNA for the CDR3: TGTGCCAGCAGCCCGCTGGGACGGGTAAGCACAGATACGCAGTATTTT.

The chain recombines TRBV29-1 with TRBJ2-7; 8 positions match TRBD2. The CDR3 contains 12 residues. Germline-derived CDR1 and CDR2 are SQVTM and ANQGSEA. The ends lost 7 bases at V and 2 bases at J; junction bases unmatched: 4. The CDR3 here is CSGASGPYEQYF. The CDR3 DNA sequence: TGCAGCGGGGCTAGCGGGCCCTACGAGCAGTACTTC.

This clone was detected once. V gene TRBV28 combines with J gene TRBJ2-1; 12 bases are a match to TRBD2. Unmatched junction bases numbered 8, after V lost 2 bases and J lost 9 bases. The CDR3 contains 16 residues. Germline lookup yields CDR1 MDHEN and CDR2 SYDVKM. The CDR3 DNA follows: TGTGCCAGCAGTTTAGGGCTAGCGGGGGGGATCGGTGAGCAGTTCTTC. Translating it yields CASSLGLAGGIGEQFF.

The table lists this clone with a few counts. Written as DNA, the CDR3 is TGCGCCAGCAGCTTGGGAGAGGGATCGCAGAGAGAGCAGTACTTC. This encodes CASSLGEGSQREQYF. This chain connects TRBV5-1 to TRBJ2-7, with D possibly TRBD2 on 5 matching bases. This CDR3 has 15 amino acids. Looked up from germline, CDR1 is SGHRS and CDR2 is YFSETQ. Trimming removed 0 bases at V and 7 bases at J, with 17 bases between.

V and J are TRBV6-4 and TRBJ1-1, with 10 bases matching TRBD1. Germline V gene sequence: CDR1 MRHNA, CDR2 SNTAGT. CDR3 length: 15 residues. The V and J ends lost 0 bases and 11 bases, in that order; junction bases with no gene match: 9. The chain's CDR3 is CASSDSGLGQGKAFF. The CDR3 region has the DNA TGTGCCAGCAGTGACTCGGGGCTGGGACAGGGGAAGGCTTTCTTT.

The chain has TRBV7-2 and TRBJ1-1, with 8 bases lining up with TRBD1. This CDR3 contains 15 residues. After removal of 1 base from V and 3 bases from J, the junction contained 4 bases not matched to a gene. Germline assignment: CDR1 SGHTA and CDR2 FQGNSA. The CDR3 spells CASSLVRDRYTEAFF. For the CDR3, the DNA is TGTGCCAGCAGCTTAGTTAGGGACAGGTACACTGAAGCTTTCTTT.

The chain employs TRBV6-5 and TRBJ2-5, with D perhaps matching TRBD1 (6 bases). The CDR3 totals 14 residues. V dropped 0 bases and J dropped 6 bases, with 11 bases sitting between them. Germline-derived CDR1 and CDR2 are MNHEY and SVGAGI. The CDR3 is CASSYSPGQQTQYF. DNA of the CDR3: TGTGCCAGCAGTTACTCCCCGGGACAACAGACCCAGTACTTC.

In nucleotides, the CDR3 is TGTGCCAGCAAGAGGGGGGTGTCGGCGAACACTGAAGCTTTCTTT. The encoded protein is CASKRGVSANTEAFF. The gene calls are TRBV6-5 and TRBJ1-1, with D possibly matching TRBD1 (6 bases). In germline, CDR1 is MNHEY, CDR2 SVGAGI. This CDR3 has 15 amino acids. V dropped 7 bases and J dropped 1 base, with 16 bases sitting between them.